This T cell receptor beta chain was sequenced in a study of blood T cell repertoires in COVID-19. Study details: T cells, B-cell-depleted T cells, or PBMCs supplied cDNA or gDNA.

V was pared by 5 bases and J by 4 bases, with 8 bases of the junction left unmatched. In germline, CDR1 is LNHDA, CDR2 SQIVND (reference sequence). The length of the CDR3 is 17 residues. The protocol was immunoSEQ multiplex PCR, while the TCRdb copy is restricted to in-frame clones and leaves out a portion. The top ten hold approximately 11% of the sample, which has approximately 300,000 clones, roughly 86% seen once. The sample consisted of peripheral blood. The V and J genes are TRBV19 and TRBJ2-5; 15 positions agree with TRBD2. The receptor was derived from a woman aged 30 to 39 with COVID-19, enrolled during active disease. CDR3 DNA sequence: TGTGCCAGTAGTGCACAGGGGGGACTAGCGGGAGGAGAGACCCAGTACTTC. Translation: CASSAQGGLAGGETQYF.